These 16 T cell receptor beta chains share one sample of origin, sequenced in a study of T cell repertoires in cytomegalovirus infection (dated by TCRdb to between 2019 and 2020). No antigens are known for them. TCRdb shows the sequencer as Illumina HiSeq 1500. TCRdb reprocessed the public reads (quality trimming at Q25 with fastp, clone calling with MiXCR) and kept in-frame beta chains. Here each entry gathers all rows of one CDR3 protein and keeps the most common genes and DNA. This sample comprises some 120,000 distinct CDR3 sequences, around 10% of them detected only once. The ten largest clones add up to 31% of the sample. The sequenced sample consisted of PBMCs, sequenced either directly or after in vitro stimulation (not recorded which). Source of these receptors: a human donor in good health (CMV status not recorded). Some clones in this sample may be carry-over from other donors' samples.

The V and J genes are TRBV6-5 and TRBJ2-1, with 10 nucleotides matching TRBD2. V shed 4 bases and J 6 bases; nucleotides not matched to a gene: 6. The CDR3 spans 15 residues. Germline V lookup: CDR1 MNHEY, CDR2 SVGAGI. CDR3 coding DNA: TGTGCCAGCAGTTTCCTAGCGGGAGTCTCCAATGAGCAGTTCTTC. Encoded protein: CASSFLAGVSNEQFF.

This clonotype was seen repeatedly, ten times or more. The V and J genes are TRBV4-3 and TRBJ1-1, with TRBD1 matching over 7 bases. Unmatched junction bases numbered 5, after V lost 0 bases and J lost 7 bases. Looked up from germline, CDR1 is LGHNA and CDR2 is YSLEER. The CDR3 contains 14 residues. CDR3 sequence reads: CASSQENDRVEAFF. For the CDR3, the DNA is TGCGCCAGCAGCCAAGAAAACGACAGGGTTGAAGCTTTCTTT.

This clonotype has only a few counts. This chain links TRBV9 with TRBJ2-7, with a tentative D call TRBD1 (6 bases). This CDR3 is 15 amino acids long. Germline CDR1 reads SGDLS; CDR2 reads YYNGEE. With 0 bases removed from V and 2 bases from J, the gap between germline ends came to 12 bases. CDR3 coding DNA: TGTGCCAGCAGCGTAGGGACAGATCCAGCCTACGAGCAGTACTTC. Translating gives CASSVGTDPAYEQYF.

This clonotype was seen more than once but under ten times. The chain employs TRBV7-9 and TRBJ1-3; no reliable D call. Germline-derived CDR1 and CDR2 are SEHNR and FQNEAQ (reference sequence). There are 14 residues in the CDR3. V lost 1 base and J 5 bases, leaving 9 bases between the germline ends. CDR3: CASSLEAARNTIYF. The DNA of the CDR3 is TGTGCCAGCAGCTTAGAGGCGGCTAGAAACACCATATATTTT.

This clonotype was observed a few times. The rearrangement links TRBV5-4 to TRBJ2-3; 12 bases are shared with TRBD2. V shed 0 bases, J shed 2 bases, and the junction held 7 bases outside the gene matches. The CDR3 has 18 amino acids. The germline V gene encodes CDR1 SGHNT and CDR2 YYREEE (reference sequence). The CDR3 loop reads CASSLGLAGARVTDTQYF. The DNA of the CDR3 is TGTGCCAGCAGCTTGGGACTAGCGGGAGCACGAGTCACAGATACGCAGTATTTT.

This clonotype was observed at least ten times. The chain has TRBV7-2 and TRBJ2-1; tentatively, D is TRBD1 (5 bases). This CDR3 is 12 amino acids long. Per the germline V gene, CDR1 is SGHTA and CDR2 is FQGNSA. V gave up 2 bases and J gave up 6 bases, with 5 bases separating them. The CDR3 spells CASSLQGNEQFF. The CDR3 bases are TGTGCCAGCAGCTTACAGGGCAATGAGCAGTTCTTC.

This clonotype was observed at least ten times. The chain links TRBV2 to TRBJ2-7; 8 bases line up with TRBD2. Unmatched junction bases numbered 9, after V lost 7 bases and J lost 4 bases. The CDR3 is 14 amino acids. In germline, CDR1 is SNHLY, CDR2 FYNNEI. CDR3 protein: CASTPGAGAYEQYF. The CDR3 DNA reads TGTGCCAGCACCCCGGGAGCGGGAGCGTACGAGCAGTACTTC.

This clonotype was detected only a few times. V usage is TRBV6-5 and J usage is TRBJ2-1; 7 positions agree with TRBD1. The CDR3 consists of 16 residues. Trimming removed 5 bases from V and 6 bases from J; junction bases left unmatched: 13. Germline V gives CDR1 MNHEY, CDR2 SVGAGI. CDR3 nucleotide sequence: TGTGCCAGCAGTCAAGGCCGCGGACAGGCCCGCAATGAGCAGTTCTTC. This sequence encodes CASSQGRGQARNEQFF.

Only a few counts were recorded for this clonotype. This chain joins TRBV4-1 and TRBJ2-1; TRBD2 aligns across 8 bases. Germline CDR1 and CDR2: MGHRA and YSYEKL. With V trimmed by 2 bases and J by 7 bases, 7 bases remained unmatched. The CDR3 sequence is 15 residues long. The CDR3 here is CASSQLLAAGNEQFF. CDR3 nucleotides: TGCGCCAGCAGCCAACTACTAGCGGCGGGGAATGAGCAGTTCTTC.

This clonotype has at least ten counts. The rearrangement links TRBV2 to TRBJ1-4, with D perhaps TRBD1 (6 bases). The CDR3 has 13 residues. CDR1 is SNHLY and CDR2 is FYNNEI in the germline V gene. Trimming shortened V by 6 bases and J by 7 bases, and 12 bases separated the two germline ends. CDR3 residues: CASSAGGGEKLFF. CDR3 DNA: TGTGCCAGCAGCGCCGGGGGCGGTGAAAAACTGTTTTTT.

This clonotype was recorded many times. CDR3 residues: CASSLVGTGPQETQYF. Written as DNA, the CDR3 is TGTGCCAGCAGCTTAGTTGGGACAGGGCCCCAAGAGACCCAGTACTTC. The chain carries TRBV7-2 and TRBJ2-5; 9 nucleotides line up with TRBD1. This CDR3 contains 16 residues. Germline values: CDR1 SGHTA, CDR2 FQGNSA. V gave up 1 base and J gave up 1 base; unmatched junction bases: 4.

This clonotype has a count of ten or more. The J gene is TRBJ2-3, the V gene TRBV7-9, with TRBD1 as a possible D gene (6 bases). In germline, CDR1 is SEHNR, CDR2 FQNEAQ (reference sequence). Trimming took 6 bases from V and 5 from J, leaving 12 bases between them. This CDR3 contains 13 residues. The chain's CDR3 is CASSRQGRDTQYF. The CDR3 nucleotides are TGTGCCAGCAGTCGCCAGGGGCGAGATACGCAGTATTTT.

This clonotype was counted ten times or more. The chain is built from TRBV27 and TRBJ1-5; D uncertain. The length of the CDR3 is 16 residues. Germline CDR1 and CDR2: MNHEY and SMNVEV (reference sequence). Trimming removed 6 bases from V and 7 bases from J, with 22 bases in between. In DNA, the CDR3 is TGTGCCAGCAGCCCCGGGATCGGGTTGATGGGGCAGCCCCAGCATTTT. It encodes CASSPGIGLMGQPQHF.

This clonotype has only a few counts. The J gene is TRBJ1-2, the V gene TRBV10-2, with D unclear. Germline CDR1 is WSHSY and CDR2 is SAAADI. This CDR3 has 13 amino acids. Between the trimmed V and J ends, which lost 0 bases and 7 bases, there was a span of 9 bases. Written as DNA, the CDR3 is TGCGCCAGCAGTGAGTCGATTTTAAGTGGCTACACCTTC. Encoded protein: CASSESILSGYTF.

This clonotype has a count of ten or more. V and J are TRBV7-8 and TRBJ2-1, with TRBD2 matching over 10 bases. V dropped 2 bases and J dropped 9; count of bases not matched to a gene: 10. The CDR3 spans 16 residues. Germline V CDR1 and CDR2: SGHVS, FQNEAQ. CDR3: CASSLPPAGGFSEQFF. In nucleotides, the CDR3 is TGTGCCAGCAGCTTACCGCCAGCGGGAGGGTTCAGTGAGCAGTTCTTC.

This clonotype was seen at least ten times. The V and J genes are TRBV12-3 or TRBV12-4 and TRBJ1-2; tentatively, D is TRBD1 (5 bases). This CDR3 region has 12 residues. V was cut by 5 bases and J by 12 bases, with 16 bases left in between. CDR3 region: CASSPRGVRNTF. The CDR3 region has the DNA TGTGCCAGCAGTCCCCGAGGGGTTAGGAACACCTTC.